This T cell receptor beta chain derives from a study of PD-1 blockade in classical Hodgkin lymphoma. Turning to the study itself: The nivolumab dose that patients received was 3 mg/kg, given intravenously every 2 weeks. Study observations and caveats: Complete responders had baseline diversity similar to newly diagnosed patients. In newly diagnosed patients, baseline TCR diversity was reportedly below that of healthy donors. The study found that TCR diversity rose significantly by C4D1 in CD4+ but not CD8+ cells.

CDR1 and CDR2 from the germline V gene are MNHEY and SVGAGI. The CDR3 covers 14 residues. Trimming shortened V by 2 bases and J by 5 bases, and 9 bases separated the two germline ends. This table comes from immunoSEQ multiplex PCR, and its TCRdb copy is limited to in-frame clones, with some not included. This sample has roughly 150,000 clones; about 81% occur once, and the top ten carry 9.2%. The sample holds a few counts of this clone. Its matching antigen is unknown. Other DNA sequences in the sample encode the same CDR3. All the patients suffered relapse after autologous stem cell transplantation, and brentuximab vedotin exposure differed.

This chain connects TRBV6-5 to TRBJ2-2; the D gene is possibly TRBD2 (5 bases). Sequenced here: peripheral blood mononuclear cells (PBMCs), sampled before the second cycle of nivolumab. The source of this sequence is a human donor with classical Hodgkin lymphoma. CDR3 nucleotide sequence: TGTGCCAGCAGTTACACACCGGGGACCGGGGAGCTGTTTTTT. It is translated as CASSYTPGTGELFF.